This T cell receptor (beta chain) was documented in a study of molecular identifiers for immune sequencing clone quantification (dated by TCRdb to the late 2010s). With respect to the entire study: For a replicate experiment, the RNA from either 20,000 or 100,000 naive CD8 T cells was divided into five aliquots, and four of those aliquots went on to sequencing. CD8 T cells were used in a methods study to benchmark molecular-identifier clustering-based TCR repertoire sequencing (MIDCIRS) and TCR RNA copy counting.

Libraries of naive CD8 T cells were generated from roughly 21,000 to 960,000 sorted cells, with 10%, 30% or 50% of the purified RNA used. Naive CD8 T cells, defined as CD8+CD4-CCR7+CD45RA+, were FACS-sorted into RLT Plus buffer on a BD FACSAria II. Approximately eleven TCR copies' worth of Jurkat RNA were spiked into roughly 18,000-1,000,000 naive CD8 T cell samples to test detection sensitivity. Enrichment of CD8 T cells was done with RosetteSep CD8+ T Cell Enrichment Cocktail plus Ficoll-Paque, and ACK red cell lysis came afterward. Here is what the overall study found, with its caveats: Naive libraries contained spiked-in Jurkat TCR RNA (around eleven copies' worth), which is not part of the donor repertoire. When barcode sub-clustering was not used, chimeric consensus sequences inflated TCR diversity, with chimeras reaching as high as 47%. Even against a background of about 960,000 naive CD8 T cells, spiked-in Jurkat TCR RNA amounting to a single cell's worth was reported to be detectable. Modeling indicated about three TCR RNA copies recovered per cell, compared with 7.5 to 10 by digital PCR, which implies a capture efficiency of around 30%. In CMV-specific effector cells, clones with more than 20 RNA copies contained over 97% of molecules, whereas in naive cells such clones contained under 1% of molecules. Identical TCR molecules sharing a barcode could cause highly expanded clone sizes to be underestimated.

The library came from PCR. Data came from an Illumina HiSeq 4000. Bulk TCR libraries were prepared as previously described, using TCR primers listed in Table S5. Purification of total RNA was performed with the Qiagen AllPrep DNA/RNA kit. Before analysis, reads from multiple sequencing runs of one library were combined. Per the authors' processing: Reads were retained only if their TCR constant sequence matched exactly, and those retained reads were trimmed to 150 nt and grouped according to their 12-nt molecular barcodes. Reads within each barcode group were sub-clustered using a 15% Levenshtein threshold, and quality-weighted consensus sequences were constructed for each RNA molecule. Non-functional sequences were removed, as were lower-count sequences one edit away from another. Based on a fit of two negative binomial distributions, barcode sub-clusters having less than 20% of the maximum read count were discarded. TCRdb reprocessing: public reads trimmed at Q25 with fastp, clones called with MiXCR, in-frame beta chains kept. Each CDR3 protein appears once, grouped with its most common genes and DNA. The V and J calls were determined by TCRdb, not by the authors. The sample records under 650,000 distinct CDR3 sequences, 15% to 20% of which are singletons. The top ten constitute roughly 0.9% of the sample.

Worth noting for this clonotype: Its antigen has not been determined. This may come from a read error, since a much larger clone is one base off.

V trim: 0 bases; J trim: 3 bases; unmatched bases: 5. Inclusive of the bounding cysteine and phenylalanine, the CDR3 is 14 residues long. Of all the DNA, just the CDR3 is kept, 42 bases in frame from base 1. Looking up the germline V gene (reference sequence) yields CDR1 DFQATT and CDR2 SNEGSKA. This receptor chain uses TRBV20-1 and TRBJ2-7, with 7 bases in between that match TRBD1. This sequence originates from a human donor in good health. Some libraries in this study had Jurkat cell RNA spiked in. Input material: naive CD8+ T cells from blood, with Jurkat cell RNA spiked in. The meaning of the sample's cell subset or site label: FACS-sorted CD8+CD4-CCR7+CD45RA+ naive T cells. For the CDR3, the sequence is CSARDWDSLYEQYF. At the DNA level, the sequence is TGCAGTGCTAGAGACTGGGACAGCCTCTACGAGCAGTACTTC.